The 19 T cell receptor beta chains reported below all come from one sample, sequenced in a study of blood T cell repertoires in COVID-19. Produced via immunoSEQ multiplex PCR; TCRdb's table is partial and in-frame only. The sample consists of around 260,000 clones, about 89% of them appearing once. Sequencing was carried out using peripheral blood. Source of these receptors: a woman between 50 and 59 years old with acute or convalescent COVID-19.

The J gene is TRBJ2-7, the V gene TRBV19; 9 nucleotides agree with TRBD1. Trimming took 3 bases from V and 3 from J; bases not matched to a gene: 6. This CDR3 comprises 15 residues. The germline CDR1 and CDR2 sequences are LNHDA and SQIVND (reference sequence). The CDR3 coding sequence is TGTGCCAGTAGTATCCCTGGGACAGGGATCTACGAGCAGTACTTC. This codes for CASSIPGTGIYEQYF.

The rearrangement links TRBV28 to TRBJ2-4, with D tentatively TRBD1 (5 bases). Per germline, CDR1 MDHEN and CDR2 SYDVKM. The length of the CDR3 is 14 residues. V was trimmed by 1 base and J by 7 bases, leaving 11 bases between them. This chain's CDR3 is CASSLLQGTNIQYF. The DNA of the CDR3 is TGTGCCAGCAGTTTATTGCAGGGAACGAACATTCAGTACTTC.

This clone was recorded only once. The chain uses TRBV10-3 and TRBJ1-1; 8 bases line up with TRBD1. Trimming cost V 4 bases and J 1 base; bases outside gene matches: 2. This CDR3 is 14 amino acids long. Per germline, CDR1 ENHRY and CDR2 SYGVKD. CDR3 sequence (DNA): TGTGCCATCAGTGTGGACAGGGAGAACACTGAAGCTTTCTTT. This codes for CAISVDRENTEAFF.

J is TRBJ2-3 and V is TRBV10-3; 10 bases map to TRBD2. This CDR3 region has 14 residues. J lost 1 base, V lost 5 bases, and 0 bases had no gene match. CDR1 and CDR2 from the germline V gene are ENHRY and SYGVKD. CDR3 in DNA: TGTGCCATCAGTACTAGCGGGGGCACAGATACGCAGTATTTT. Translation: CAISTSGGTDTQYF.

The chain couples TRBV19 to TRBJ2-5; D possibly corresponds to TRBD2 (5 bases). The CDR3 totals 14 residues. Trimming removed 1 base at V and 2 bases at J, with 8 bases between. The germline CDR1 and CDR2 sequences are LNHDA and SQIVND (reference sequence). In nucleotides, the CDR3 is TGTGCCAGTAGTATAGGGGCGGGTCAAGAGACCCAGTACTTC. Its translation: CASSIGAGQETQYF.

The CDR3, as DNA: TGCGCCAGCAGCTTGGCTGTCAATGAGCAGTTCTTC. The encoded protein is CASSLAVNEQFF. The V and J genes are TRBV5-1 and TRBJ2-1, with D uncertain. This CDR3 has 12 residues. The V end was cut by 0 bases, the J end by 6 bases, with 4 bases between. Germline V gene data show CDR1 as SGHRS and CDR2 as YFSETQ.

This sequence joins TRBV27 and TRBJ1-6, with 10 bases fitting TRBD1. Germline-derived CDR1 and CDR2 are MNHEY and SMNVEV (reference sequence). There are 17 residues in the CDR3. After removal of 2 bases from V and 7 bases from J, the junction contained 8 bases not matched to a gene. The CDR3 bases are TGTGCCAGCAGTTTACACGGGACAGGGGCTACCAATTCACCCCTCCACTTT. This translates into CASSLHGTGATNSPLHF.

V gene TRBV2 combines with J gene TRBJ2-7, with D possibly matching TRBD2 (6 bases). Germline CDR1 SNHLY, CDR2 FYNNEI. The ends were cut back, 3 bases at V and 1 base at J, with 13 bases in the middle. CDR3 length: 15 residues. CDR3 amino acids: CASSDGTSISYEQYF. The DNA for the CDR3 is TGTGCCAGCAGTGACGGGACTTCAATATCCTACGAGCAGTACTTC. Variable domain in full (rest from reference TRBV2 and TRBJ2-7): EPEVTQTPSHQVTQMGQEVILRCVPISNHLYFYWYRQILGQKVEFLVSFYNNEISEKSEIFDDQFSVERPDGSNFTLKIRSTKLEDSAMYFCASSDGTSISYEQYFGPGTRLTVT.

The V call is TRBV7-3, the J call TRBJ2-1; 8 bases are a match to TRBD2. V trimming: 0 bases; J trimming: 6 bases; junction bases outside the gene matches: 4. Looked up from germline, CDR1 is SGHTA and CDR2 is FQGTGA. This CDR3 is built from 15 residues. The CDR3 sequence: CASSLTTGGFNEQFF. CDR3 coding DNA: TGTGCCAGCAGCTTAACTACGGGAGGGTTCAATGAGCAGTTCTTC.

V and J are TRBV4-2 and TRBJ1-2, with 10 bases matching TRBD1. Unmatched junction bases numbered 6, after V lost 0 bases and J lost 5 bases. The V gene's germline CDR1 is LGHNA and CDR2 YNFKEQ. The CDR3 runs to 16 residues. The CDR3 loop reads CASSQERQGARYGYTF. CDR3 sequence (DNA): TGTGCCAGCAGCCAAGAAAGACAGGGGGCGAGGTATGGCTACACCTTC.

This chain links TRBV29-1 with TRBJ2-4; D might be TRBD1 (7 bases). Germline CDR1 SQVTM, CDR2 ANQGSEA. Deletions cut 7 bases from V and 9 bases from J, with 19 bases between. The CDR3 is made up of 13 amino acids. CDR3 coding DNA: TGCAGCGCCCGCACCAGGGGGGATAGCATTCAGTACTTC. Translating gives CSARTRGDSIQYF.

The V and J genes are TRBV5-1 and TRBJ2-1; D not certain. The CDR3 is made up of 14 amino acids. Germline values: CDR1 SGHRS, CDR2 YFSETQ. V was trimmed by 5 bases and J by 0 bases, leaving 9 bases between them. CDR3 bases: TGCGCCAGCAGTCTGGCTGTCTCCTACAATGAGCAGTTCTTC. Translation: CASSLAVSYNEQFF.

This clone was counted between two and nine times. V gene TRBV28 combines with J gene TRBJ1-2, with 7 bases identical to TRBD1. With V trimmed by 2 bases and J by 4 bases, 7 bases remained unmatched. Looked up from germline, CDR1 is MDHEN and CDR2 is SYDVKM. This CDR3 is 15 amino acids long. In DNA form, the CDR3 reads TGTGCCAGCAGTTTAGAGGGGGCGCAATTCTATGGCTACACCTTC. Its translation: CASSLEGAQFYGYTF.

In this sample, this clone turned up a few times. The genes are TRBV29-1 and TRBJ1-2, with 9 bases fitting TRBD1. CDR3 length: 13 amino acids. Trimming took 6 bases from V and 4 from J; bases not matched to a gene: 6. The V gene's germline CDR1 is SQVTM and CDR2 ANQGSEA. For the CDR3, the DNA is TGCAGCGTCCCGGGGACAGGGATCTATGGCTACACCTTC. It is translated as CSVPGTGIYGYTF.

The chain joins TRBV6-5 to TRBJ1-2, with D possibly matching TRBD1 (6 bases). Germline V lookup: CDR1 MNHEY, CDR2 SVGAGI. The V end was cut by 1 base, the J end by 7 bases, with 13 bases between. The CDR3 runs 14 residues. CDR3: CASSYFSGVGGYTF. The CDR3 bases are TGTGCCAGCAGTTACTTTTCAGGGGTCGGTGGCTACACCTTC.

This rearrangement joins TRBV19 to TRBJ2-7, with D unclear. V lost 10 bases to trimming and J lost 1 base, with 14 bases between them. The V gene's germline CDR1 is LNHDA and CDR2 SQIVND (reference sequence). The CDR3 loop spans 13 amino acids. CDR3 DNA: TGTGCCACCATGAACGGTCCATCCTACGAGCAGTACTTC. Residues: CATMNGPSYEQYF.

V is TRBV18 and J is TRBJ2-7; 7 positions agree with TRBD1. The junction had 11 bases not matched to a gene; V was cut back by 3 bases and J by 6 bases. Germline V gives CDR1 KGHSH, CDR2 LQKENI. The CDR3 covers 15 residues. The CDR3 DNA reads TGTGCCAGCTCACCCCCAGGGGGATCTTACGGCGAGCAGTACTTC. Residues: CASSPPGGSYGEQYF.

The J gene is TRBJ1-2, the V gene TRBV10-3; D ambiguous. Trimming left V 6 bases short and J 4 bases short, with 9 bases between. Germline V gene sequence: CDR1 ENHRY, CDR2 SYGVKD. CDR3 length: 12 residues. CDR3 in amino acids: CAISGVGYGYTF. The CDR3 nucleotides are TGTGCCATCAGCGGGGTGGGCTATGGCTACACCTTC.

This chain links TRBV6-2 or TRBV6-3 with TRBJ2-5; D not resolved. Germline V lookup: CDR1 MNHEY, CDR2 SVGEGT. The CDR3 length is 14 residues. Trimming took 2 bases from V and 2 from J, leaving 9 bases between them. DNA for the CDR3: TGTGCCAGCAGTTACGTCTCGCGGCAAGAGACCCAGTACTTC. It translates to CASSYVSRQETQYF.